This passage covers 29 T cell receptor beta chains from one sample sequenced in a study of cytomegalovirus exposure and HLA in healthy donors. PCR involved 60 Vbeta and 13 Jbeta primers. The method was immunoSEQ multiplex PCR; TCRdb's version includes in-frame clones alone and lacks a portion of them. Here the sample spans approximately 150,000 clones, roughly 87% being singletons. Sample: PBMCs. The receptors derive from a man in his fifties or sixties in good health and CMV-seropositive.

The gene calls are TRBV4-1 and TRBJ2-7; 8 bases map to TRBD2. The CDR3 covers 15 residues. J was trimmed by 3 bases and V by 0 bases; bases with no gene match: 4. The germline gives CDR1 MGHRA, CDR2 YSYEKL. The CDR3 spells CASSQDPGLDYEQYF. CDR3 in DNA: TGCGCCAGCAGCCAAGACCCGGGACTAGACTACGAGCAGTACTTC.

The V call is TRBV28, the J call TRBJ2-7; D not certain. The germline V and J ends were trimmed by 6 bases and 1 base, with 16 bases remaining between them. The CDR3 sequence is 15 residues long. Germline V gives CDR1 MDHEN, CDR2 SYDVKM. Here the CDR3 DNA reads TGTGCCAGCAGGCCGCCCCCTCCGAGGTCCTACGAGCAGTACTTC. This gives the protein CASRPPPPRSYEQYF.

The table lists this clone with a few counts. The gene calls are TRBV11-2 and TRBJ2-3, with TRBD2 identical over 11 bases. The CDR3 has 17 residues. CDR1 is SGHAT, CDR2 FQNNGV, per germline. The J segment lost 0 bases and the V segment lost 5 bases, leaving 7 bases of the junction unmatched. CDR3 region: CASSTWTSGSSTDTQYF. The CDR3 nucleotides read TGTGCCAGCAGCACTTGGACTAGCGGGTCTAGCACAGATACGCAGTATTTT.

The rearrangement links TRBV9 to TRBJ1-2, with D tentatively TRBD1 (6 bases). The CDR3 has 15 residues. Germline values: CDR1 SGDLS, CDR2 YYNGEE. Trimming left V 3 bases short and J 4 bases short, with 16 bases between. CDR3 amino acids: CASSDHREGTYGYTF. In DNA, the CDR3 is TGTGCCAGCAGCGACCACAGGGAGGGGACCTATGGCTACACCTTC.

The rearrangement joins TRBV7-6 to TRBJ2-1; D gene uncertain. Deletions cut 0 bases from V and 0 bases from J, with 9 bases between. This CDR3 region has 16 residues. CDR1 SGHVS and CDR2 FNYEAQ come from the germline V gene. CDR3 nucleotide sequence: TGTGCCAGCAGCTTAGCCCATAAGAGCTCCTACAATGAGCAGTTCTTC. It codes for CASSLAHKSSYNEQFF.

Turning to this clone: Compared with germline, one end of the junction differs, possibly owing to a read error. The V and J genes are TRBV18 and TRBJ1-6; no clear D gene. The CDR3 runs 14 residues. In germline, CDR1 is KGHSH, CDR2 LQKENI. CDR3 in amino acids: CASSPQRSGSPLHF. DNA of the CDR3: TGTGCCAGCTCCCCACAGCGTTCCGGGTCACCCCTCCACTTT.

Worth noting for this clone: Other nucleotide sequences from this sample produce the same CDR3. The chain combines TRBV28 with TRBJ1-1; no clear D gene. The CDR3 has 13 residues. Trimming shortened V by 3 bases and J by 0 bases, and 5 bases separated the two germline ends. Looked up from germline, CDR1 is MDHEN and CDR2 is SYDVKM. Here the CDR3 DNA reads TGTGCCAGCAGTTTTCCAATGAACACTGAAGCTTTCTTT. Amino acid sequence: CASSFPMNTEAFF.

V usage is TRBV27 and J usage is TRBJ1-1, with 9 bases aligning to TRBD1. CDR3 length: 14 residues. V dropped 4 bases and J dropped 4; count of bases not matched to a gene: 4. Germline-derived CDR1 and CDR2 are MNHEY and SMNVEV (reference sequence). The CDR3 loop reads CASSWTGVGTEAFF. As DNA, the CDR3 is TGTGCCAGCAGTTGGACAGGGGTGGGCACTGAAGCTTTCTTT.

The rearrangement joins TRBV29-1 to TRBJ2-5, with a possible D match to TRBD2 (6 bases). Germline assignment: CDR1 SQVTM and CDR2 ANQGSEA. This CDR3 has 14 residues. V was pared by 3 bases and J by 0 bases, with 11 bases between. The CDR3 is CSVDLRENQETQYF. As DNA, the CDR3 is TGCAGCGTTGACCTCCGGGAGAACCAAGAGACCCAGTACTTC.

The chain is built from TRBV19 and TRBJ1-1, with D maybe TRBD1 (6 bases). V was shortened by 3 bases and J by 5 bases, with 13 bases between the two germline ends. The length of the CDR3 is 14 residues. The V gene's germline CDR1 is LNHDA and CDR2 SQIVND (reference sequence). Written as DNA, the CDR3 is TGTGCCAGTAGTATGAGGGGGTGGGAGACTGAAGCTTTCTTT. Translated: CASSMRGWETEAFF.

In its sample, this clone was seen a few times. V is TRBV28 and J is TRBJ1-1; no clear D. Germline V gene lookup returns CDR1 MDHEN and CDR2 SYDVKM. This CDR3 has 14 amino acids. Trimming took 3 bases from V and 8 from J, leaving 16 bases between them. Here the CDR3 reads CASSFQGGFGEAFF. CDR3 DNA sequence: TGTGCCAGCAGTTTTCAAGGAGGTTTCGGCGAAGCTTTCTTT.

The chain is built from TRBV29-1 and TRBJ1-6; D perhaps matches TRBD1 (5 bases). V was cut by 5 bases and J by 5 bases, with 13 bases left in between. The CDR3 extends over 14 amino acids. Germline V gene sequence: CDR1 SQVTM, CDR2 ANQGSEA. The CDR3 region has the DNA TGCAGCGTTTCCGGGGGAGGAAATAATTCACCCCTCCACTTT. It specifies CSVSGGGNNSPLHF.

CDR3 DNA sequence: TGTGCCAGCAGGTATACCGGGACTAGCGCCTCCTACGAGCAGTACTTC. Translated, it gives CASRYTGTSASYEQYF. The chain has TRBV28 and TRBJ2-7; 10 bases are a match to TRBD2. Trimming removed 6 bases from V and 0 bases from J; junction bases left unmatched: 8. This CDR3 is built from 16 residues. Germline V gives CDR1 MDHEN, CDR2 SYDVKM.

The rearrangement joins TRBV29-1 to TRBJ2-7; 9 nucleotides align to TRBD1. Germline trimming cut 7 bases from V and 3 bases from J; bases unmatched to any gene: 10. Germline V CDR1 and CDR2: SQVTM, ANQGSEA. The CDR3 loop spans 14 amino acids. The chain's CDR3 is CSAVVLDRGYEQYF. CDR3 in DNA: TGCAGCGCGGTAGTTTTGGACAGGGGCTACGAGCAGTACTTC.

The rearrangement joins TRBV28 to TRBJ2-7, with 7 bases matching TRBD1. The CDR3 runs 14 residues. Germline lookup yields CDR1 MDHEN and CDR2 SYDVKM. With V trimmed by 10 bases and J by 2 bases, 11 bases remained unmatched. DNA for the CDR3: TGTGCCACCCTTCGACAGGGCCCACCCTACGAGCAGTACTTC. This sequence encodes CATLRQGPPYEQYF.

V gene TRBV29-1 combines with J gene TRBJ2-5, with D tentatively TRBD2 (6 bases). CDR3 length equals 13 residues. Germline V gene data show CDR1 as SQVTM and CDR2 as ANQGSEA. V lost 1 base and J 10 bases, leaving 16 bases between the germline ends. The chain's CDR3 is CSVEGGALWDQYF. The CDR3 DNA sequence: TGCAGCGTTGAAGGCGGGGCCCTCTGGGACCAGTACTTC.

The chain uses TRBV2 and TRBJ1-5; TRBD1 matches 9 bases. Germline trimming cut 6 bases from V and 3 bases from J; bases unmatched to any gene: 6. Germline values: CDR1 SNHLY, CDR2 FYNNEI. The CDR3 length is 15 residues. The CDR3 bases are TGTGCCAGCAGGGGGGGACAGGGAAACAATCAGCCCCAGCATTTT. Its protein is CASRGGQGNNQPQHF.

The genes are TRBV7-9 and TRBJ2-3, with a tentative D call TRBD2 (6 bases). The CDR3 runs 17 residues. Per germline, CDR1 SEHNR and CDR2 FQNEAQ (reference sequence). V lost 5 bases and J 2 bases, leaving 20 bases between the germline ends. The CDR3 DNA sequence: TGTGCCAGCAGCCCTCCCCCCGGTAGCGGAGTCACAGATACGCAGTATTTT. Translated: CASSPPPGSGVTDTQYF. Looking up the rest from reference TRBV7-9 and TRBJ2-3 gives the full variable domain: DTGVSQNPRHKITKRGQNVTFRCDPISEHNRLYWYRQTLGQGPEFLTYFQNEAQLEKSRLLSDRFSAERPKGSFSTLEIQRTEQGDSAMYLCASSPPPGSGVTDTQYFGPGTRLTVL.

The CDR3 sequence is CASGPGLAGVEQFF. The CDR3, as DNA: TGTGCCAGCGGCCCCGGACTAGCGGGGGTTGAGCAGTTCTTC. The chain is built from TRBV6-5 and TRBJ2-1; 13 bases line up with TRBD2. J was trimmed by 9 bases and V by 8 bases; bases with no gene match: 7. The CDR3 covers 14 residues. CDR1 MNHEY and CDR2 SVGAGI come from the germline V gene.

V gene TRBV6-1 combines with J gene TRBJ2-1, with 7 bases fitting TRBD2. The CDR3 is 14 amino acids. Germline V lookup: CDR1 MNHNS, CDR2 SASEGT. Trimming cost V 7 bases and J 4 bases; bases outside gene matches: 7. CDR3 in amino acids: CASTWGGGYNEQFF. In nucleotides, the CDR3 is TGTGCCAGCACCTGGGGCGGGGGTTACAATGAGCAGTTCTTC.

The rearrangement uses TRBV19 and TRBJ1-1; 10 nucleotides match TRBD1. The CDR3 spans 18 residues. V shed 4 bases and J 0 bases; nucleotides not matched to a gene: 11. Germline CDR1 is LNHDA and CDR2 is SQIVND (reference sequence). CDR3 amino acids: CASSNRDRGNSMNTEAFF. CDR3 nucleotide sequence: TGTGCCAGTAGTAACCGGGACAGGGGTAATTCAATGAACACTGAAGCTTTCTTT.

V and J are TRBV28 and TRBJ1-2; possible D gene TRBD1, 6 bases. This CDR3 region has 16 residues. In germline, CDR1 is MDHEN, CDR2 SYDVKM. Trimming pared 5 bases from V and 5 bases from J, leaving 21 bases between. CDR3 sequence (DNA): TGTGCCAGCAGTCCGGCGCCATACAGGGTGGGTTATGGCTACACCTTC. Its translation is CASSPAPYRVGYGYTF.

This clone was counted only a few times. The rearrangement links TRBV2 to TRBJ2-7; 7 bases agree with TRBD2. Trimming removed 2 bases from V and 0 bases from J; junction bases left unmatched: 10. CDR1 and CDR2 from the germline V gene are SNHLY and FYNNEI. There are 17 residues in the CDR3. The CDR3 loop is CASSEYVSGKYSYEQYF. CDR3 in DNA: TGTGCCAGCAGTGAATATGTCAGCGGGAAATACTCCTACGAGCAGTACTTC.

The chain is built from TRBV7-9 and TRBJ2-7; perhaps TRBD1 as D (6 bases). CDR1 SEHNR and CDR2 FQNEAQ come from the germline V gene (reference sequence). The ends were cut back, 3 bases at V and 6 bases at J, with 18 bases in the middle. The CDR3 is 15 amino acids. CDR3 nucleotides: TGTGCCAGCAGCTTGGTGGGGGCCCTACAGGCCGAGCAGTACTTC. Residues: CASSLVGALQAEQYF.

This clone was seen a handful of times. The chain is built from TRBV4-1 and TRBJ1-1, with D perhaps matching TRBD1 (5 bases). This CDR3 comprises 15 residues. The ends were cut back, 1 base at V and 5 bases at J, with 14 bases in the middle. CDR1 is MGHRA and CDR2 is YSYEKL in the germline V gene. Here the CDR3 reads CASSQGPGMGTEAFF. The CDR3 region has the DNA TGCGCCAGCAGCCAAGGCCCAGGGATGGGTACTGAAGCTTTCTTT.

This clone has a single count. This chain connects TRBV7-9 to TRBJ2-5, with 12 bases matching TRBD2. The germline gives CDR1 SEHNR, CDR2 FQNEAQ (reference sequence). This CDR3 is built from 17 residues. Trimming removed 5 bases from V and 2 bases from J; junction bases left unmatched: 9. The CDR3 sequence is CASSSGLAGTLQETQYF. The CDR3 region has the DNA TGTGCCAGCAGCAGTGGACTAGCGGGGACCCTTCAAGAGACCCAGTACTTC.

The V call is TRBV5-1, the J call TRBJ2-3, with 13 bases fitting TRBD2. The ends lost 4 bases at V and 4 bases at J; junction bases unmatched: 6. Germline V gene sequence: CDR1 SGHRS, CDR2 YFSETQ. The CDR3 runs to 16 residues. As DNA, the CDR3 is TGCGCCAGCAGCCCCTGGACTAGCGGGGGTGCAGATACGCAGTATTTT. Its translation is CASSPWTSGGADTQYF.

J is TRBJ1-2 and V is TRBV28; 7 bases fit TRBD1. V was clipped by 6 bases and J by 4 bases; unmatched bases: 5. This CDR3 region has 13 residues. CDR1 and CDR2 (germline): MDHEN, SYDVKM. CDR3 sequence: CASSQTGFYGYTF. CDR3 DNA sequence: TGTGCCAGCAGCCAGACAGGGTTCTATGGCTACACCTTC.

V usage is TRBV23-1 and J usage is TRBJ2-2; 9 nucleotides match TRBD1. TRBV23-1 is treated as an ORF (open reading frame) with a function not yet certain. V was pared by 4 bases and J by 5 bases, with 14 bases of the junction left unmatched. This CDR3 comprises 18 residues. The CDR3 region is CASSRYSPGQGRTGELFF. The CDR3 DNA reads TGCGCCAGCAGTCGCTACTCGCCGGGACAGGGCAGGACCGGGGAGCTGTTTTTT.